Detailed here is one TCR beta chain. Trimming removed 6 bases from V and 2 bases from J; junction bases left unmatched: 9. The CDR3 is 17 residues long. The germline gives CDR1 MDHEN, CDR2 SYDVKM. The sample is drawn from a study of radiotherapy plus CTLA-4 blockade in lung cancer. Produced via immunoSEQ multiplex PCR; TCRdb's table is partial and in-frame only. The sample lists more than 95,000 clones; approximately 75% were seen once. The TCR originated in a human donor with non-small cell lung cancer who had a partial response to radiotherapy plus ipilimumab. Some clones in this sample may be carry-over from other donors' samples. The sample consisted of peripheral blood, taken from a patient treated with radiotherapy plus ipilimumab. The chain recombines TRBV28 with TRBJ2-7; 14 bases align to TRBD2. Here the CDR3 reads CASSFPGLAGAPYEQYF. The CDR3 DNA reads TGTGCCAGCAGCTTTCCGGGACTAGCGGGGGCCCCCTACGAGCAGTACTTC.